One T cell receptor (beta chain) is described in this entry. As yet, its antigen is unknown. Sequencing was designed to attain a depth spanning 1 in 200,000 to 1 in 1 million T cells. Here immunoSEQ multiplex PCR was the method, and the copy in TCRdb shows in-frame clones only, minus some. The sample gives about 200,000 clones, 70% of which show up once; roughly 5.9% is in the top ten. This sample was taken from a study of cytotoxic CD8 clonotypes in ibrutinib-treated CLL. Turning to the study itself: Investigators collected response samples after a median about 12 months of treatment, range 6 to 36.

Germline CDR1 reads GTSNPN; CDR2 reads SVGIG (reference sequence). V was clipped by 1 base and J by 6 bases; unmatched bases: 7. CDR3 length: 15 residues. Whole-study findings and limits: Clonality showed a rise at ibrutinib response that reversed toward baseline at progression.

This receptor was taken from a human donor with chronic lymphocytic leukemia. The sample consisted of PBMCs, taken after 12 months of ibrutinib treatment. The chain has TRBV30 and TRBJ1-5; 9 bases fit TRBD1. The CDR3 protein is CAWSAGTGLVQPQHF. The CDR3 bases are TGTGCCTGGAGTGCCGGGACAGGGTTGGTTCAGCCCCAGCATTTT.